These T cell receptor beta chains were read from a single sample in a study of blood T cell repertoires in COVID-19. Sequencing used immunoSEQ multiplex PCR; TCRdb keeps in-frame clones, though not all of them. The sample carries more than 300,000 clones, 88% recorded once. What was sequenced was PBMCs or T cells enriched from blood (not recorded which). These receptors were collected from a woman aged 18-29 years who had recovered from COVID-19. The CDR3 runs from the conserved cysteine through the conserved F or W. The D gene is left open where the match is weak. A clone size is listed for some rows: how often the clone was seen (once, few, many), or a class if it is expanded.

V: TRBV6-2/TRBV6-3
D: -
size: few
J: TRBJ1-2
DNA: TGTGCCAGCAGTCGACAGCCTCATGGCTACACCTTC
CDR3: CASSRQPHGYTF

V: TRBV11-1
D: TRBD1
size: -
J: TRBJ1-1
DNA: TGTGCCAGCAGCTTAGGGGCAGGGGGCTGGACTGAAGCTTTCTTT
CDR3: CASSLGAGGWTEAFF

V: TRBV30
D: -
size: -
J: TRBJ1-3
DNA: TGTGCCTGGAGTGCTGGGCTGTTAAGCTCTGGAAACACCATATATTTT
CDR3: CAWSAGLLSSGNTIYF

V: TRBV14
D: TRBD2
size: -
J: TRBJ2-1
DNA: TGTGCCAGCAGCCGAAGGACTAGCGGTGAGCAGTTCTTC
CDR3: CASSRRTSGEQFF

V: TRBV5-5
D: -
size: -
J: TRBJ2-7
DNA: TGTGCCAGCAGCTTGGAACGGACAACCCCCCCTTGGTACTTC
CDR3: CASSLERTTPPWYF

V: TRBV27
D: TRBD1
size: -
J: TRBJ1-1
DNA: TGTGCCAGCAGTGCATGGGACAGCACTGAAGCTTTCTTT
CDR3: CASSAWDSTEAFF

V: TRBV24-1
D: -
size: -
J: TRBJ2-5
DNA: TGTGCCACCAGTGATTTCTCCGGGACTCTTACCTTACCCGGACAAGAGACCCAGTACTTC
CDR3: CATSDFSGTLTLPGQETQYF

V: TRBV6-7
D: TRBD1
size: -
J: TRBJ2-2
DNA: TGTGCCAGCAGCCCCGCCGGGACAGGGCAGACCGGGGAGCTGTTTTTT
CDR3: CASSPAGTGQTGELFF

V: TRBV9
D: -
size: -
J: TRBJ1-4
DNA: TGTGCCAGCAGCGCTGGGTCAGGGTTAGGTGAAAAACTGTTTTTT
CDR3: CASSAGSGLGEKLFF

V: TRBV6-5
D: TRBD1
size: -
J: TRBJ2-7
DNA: TGTGCCAGCAGTTACCTGAAACCGGGACAGGGTTACGAGCAGTACTTC
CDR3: CASSYLKPGQGYEQYF

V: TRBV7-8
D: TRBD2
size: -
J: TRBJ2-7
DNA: TGTGCCAGCAGCCACGATACTAGCGGGGGTACCTTC
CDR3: CASSHDTSGGTF

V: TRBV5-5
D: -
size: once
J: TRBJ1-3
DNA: TGTGCCAGCAGCTTGCCCCGGACAGCAACGAACACCATATATTTT
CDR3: CASSLPRTATNTIYF

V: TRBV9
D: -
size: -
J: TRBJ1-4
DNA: TGTGCCAGCAGCGCCCAACAGGGAAATAATGAAAAACTGTTTTTT
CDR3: CASSAQQGNNEKLFF

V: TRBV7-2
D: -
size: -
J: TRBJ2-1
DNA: TGTGCCAGCAGCTTAGGTGACTCTCAGGGTTCCGGTGAGCAGTTCTTC
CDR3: CASSLGDSQGSGEQFF

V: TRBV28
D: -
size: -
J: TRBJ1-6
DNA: TGTGCCAGCAGTTTTAAGCCGAGTAATTCACCCCTCCACTTT
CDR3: CASSFKPSNSPLHF

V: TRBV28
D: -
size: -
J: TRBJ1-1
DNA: TGTGCCATCCCGGGTAGGGGTGGGACTGAAGCTTTCTTT
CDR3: CAIPGRGGTEAFF

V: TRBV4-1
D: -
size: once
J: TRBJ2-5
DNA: TGCGCCAGCAGCCGAAACAGGGACGAGACCCAGTACTTC
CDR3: CASSRNRDETQYF

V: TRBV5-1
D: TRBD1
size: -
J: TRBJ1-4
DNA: TGCGCCAGCAGTACGACAGGGGCTCCAACTAATGAAAAACTGTTTTTT
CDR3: CASSTTGAPTNEKLFF

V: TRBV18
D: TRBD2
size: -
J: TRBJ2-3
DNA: TGTGCCAGCTCATATCAAGCGGGGACTTCCACAGATACGCAGTATTTT
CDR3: CASSYQAGTSTDTQYF

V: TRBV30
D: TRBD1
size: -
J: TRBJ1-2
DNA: TGTGCCTGGAGTTTCGGTACAGGGGGCAACTATGGCTACACCTTC
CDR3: CAWSFGTGGNYGYTF

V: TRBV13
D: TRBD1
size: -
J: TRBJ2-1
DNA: TGTGCCAGCAGCTGGGGACAGGGGAGAGATGAGCAGTTCTTC
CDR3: CASSWGQGRDEQFF

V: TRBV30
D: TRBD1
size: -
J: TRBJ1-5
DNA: TGTGCCTGGAGCGCGGGACAGGGTTTTCAGCCCCAGCATTTT
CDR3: CAWSAGQGFQPQHF

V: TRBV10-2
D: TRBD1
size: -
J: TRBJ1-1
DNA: TGCGCCAGCGGGGGACAGGGGAGCACTGAAGCTTTCTTT
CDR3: CASGGQGSTEAFF

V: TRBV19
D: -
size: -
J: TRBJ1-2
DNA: TGTGCCAGTAGTATCGCCGGAGCGGGCGGCTACACCTTC
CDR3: CASSIAGAGGYTF

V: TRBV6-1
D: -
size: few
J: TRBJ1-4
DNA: TGTGCCAGCAGTGATCCGACAGAGGTTAATGAAAAACTGTTTTTT
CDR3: CASSDPTEVNEKLFF